These T cell receptor beta chains were read from a single sample in a study of monozygotic twins with inflammatory bowel disease. TCRdb re-called the 5' RACE reads and catalogs CDR3 proteins one per entry, DNA excluded. Its table records 400,000 or so distinct CDR3 sequences. Sequenced input: blood. These receptors all stem from a human donor with ulcerative colitis or Crohn's disease, or a healthy co-twin of an affected twin (not recorded which). CDR3s include the opening cysteine and the closing phenylalanine or tryptophan. The order of the fields is J gene, V gene, CDR3 protein.

j_gene: TRBJ2-1; v_gene: TRBV19; CDR3aa: CASRSSGRYEQFF
j_gene: TRBJ1-1; v_gene: TRBV27; CDR3aa: CASRSGEGMNTEAFF
j_gene: TRBJ1-1; v_gene: TRBV11-2; CDR3aa: CASSAKPNTEAFF
j_gene: TRBJ2-1; v_gene: TRBV6-5; CDR3aa: CASSYQSGEQFF
j_gene: TRBJ1-2; v_gene: TRBV12-3/TRBV12-4; CDR3aa: CASSLRRVGDGYTF
j_gene: TRBJ2-3; v_gene: TRBV7-2; CDR3aa: CASSRWPGTDTQYF
j_gene: TRBJ2-1; v_gene: TRBV7-9; CDR3aa: CASSLAGGGGQFF
j_gene: TRBJ1-2; v_gene: TRBV14; CDR3aa: CASSQRPRDFRNYGYTF
j_gene: TRBJ2-1; v_gene: TRBV5-1; CDR3aa: CASSRTGSNYNEQFF
j_gene: TRBJ2-1; v_gene: TRBV29-1; CDR3aa: CSVGSYQRVNEQFF
j_gene: TRBJ2-5; v_gene: TRBV14; CDR3aa: CASSQENRGWQETQYF
j_gene: TRBJ2-4; v_gene: TRBV3-1; CDR3aa: CASSRDSRGNIQYF
j_gene: TRBJ1-6; v_gene: TRBV7-2; CDR3aa: CASRQMGTGDSPLHF
j_gene: TRBJ2-7; v_gene: TRBV7-9; CDR3aa: CASSSGTEGVGEQYF
j_gene: TRBJ2-3; v_gene: TRBV7-2; CDR3aa: CASSLQGAHISDTQYF
j_gene: TRBJ2-5; v_gene: TRBV3-1; CDR3aa: CASSLTPGLAGGQETQYF
j_gene: TRBJ1-5; v_gene: TRBV5-5; CDR3aa: CASSPRDNLQPQHF
j_gene: TRBJ2-1; v_gene: TRBV6-1; CDR3aa: CASSEGQGRINEQFF
j_gene: TRBJ1-5; v_gene: TRBV20-1; CDR3aa: CSADRESNQPQHF
j_gene: TRBJ1-4; v_gene: TRBV18; CDR3aa: CASSNLRVATNEKLFF
j_gene: TRBJ2-7; v_gene: TRBV10-3; CDR3aa: CAISESNGYEQYF
j_gene: TRBJ2-4; v_gene: TRBV25-1; CDR3aa: CASSDELSAKNIQYF
j_gene: TRBJ1-2; v_gene: TRBV18; CDR3aa: CASSPTGTLPNYGYTF
j_gene: TRBJ1-1; v_gene: TRBV10-3; CDR3aa: CAISESTLGPTEAFF
j_gene: TRBJ2-1; v_gene: TRBV7-8; CDR3aa: CASSLGLGTNNNEQFF
j_gene: TRBJ2-7; v_gene: TRBV7-9; CDR3aa: CASSWEQGFSYEQYF
j_gene: TRBJ2-1; v_gene: TRBV24-1; CDR3aa: CATSDGTGGGNEQFF
j_gene: TRBJ1-2; v_gene: TRBV29-1; CDR3aa: CSVAPLGSPLF
j_gene: TRBJ2-1; v_gene: TRBV7-3; CDR3aa: CASSLESGAGANEQFF
j_gene: TRBJ1-3; v_gene: TRBV5-6; CDR3aa: CASSSGNGNTIYF
j_gene: TRBJ1-2; v_gene: TRBV20-1; CDR3aa: CSARVPGGYTF
j_gene: TRBJ2-3; v_gene: TRBV12-3/TRBV12-4; CDR3aa: CASSFTGGVDTQYF
j_gene: TRBJ2-2; v_gene: TRBV7-3; CDR3aa: CASGTGNTGELFF
j_gene: TRBJ2-4; v_gene: TRBV2; CDR3aa: CASSDRGQVDIQYF
j_gene: TRBJ1-2; v_gene: TRBV7-2; CDR3aa: CASTPLQVSGYTF
j_gene: TRBJ2-7; v_gene: TRBV20-1; CDR3aa: CSARNTTVHEQYF
j_gene: TRBJ2-2; v_gene: TRBV20-1; CDR3aa: CSTDLDNTGELFF
j_gene: TRBJ2-2; v_gene: TRBV7-8; CDR3aa: CASSRSTSGGIGELFF
j_gene: TRBJ1-1; v_gene: TRBV6-2/TRBV6-3; CDR3aa: CASRLWDTEAFF
j_gene: TRBJ2-1; v_gene: TRBV7-3; CDR3aa: CASSPGLAGGRSYNEQFF
j_gene: TRBJ2-2; v_gene: TRBV12-3/TRBV12-4; CDR3aa: CASSLKGPGTGELFF
j_gene: TRBJ1-5; v_gene: TRBV27; CDR3aa: CASSPTGSNQPQHF
j_gene: TRBJ1-5; v_gene: TRBV6-1; CDR3aa: CASRGSEGQQVNQPQHF
j_gene: TRBJ1-1; v_gene: TRBV3-1; CDR3aa: CASSLGTDAFF
j_gene: TRBJ1-1; v_gene: TRBV7-6; CDR3aa: CASSGQGAVEAFF
j_gene: TRBJ2-7; v_gene: TRBV4-1; CDR3aa: CASSQAKGLAVRYEQYF
j_gene: TRBJ1-1; v_gene: TRBV6-5; CDR3aa: CASSMNTEAFF
j_gene: TRBJ2-7; v_gene: TRBV20-1; CDR3aa: CSARGDGFYEQYF
j_gene: TRBJ1-2; v_gene: TRBV7-9; CDR3aa: CASSSSLTFYGYTF
j_gene: TRBJ2-1; v_gene: TRBV20-1; CDR3aa: CSAAGTSEQFF
j_gene: TRBJ1-1; v_gene: TRBV9; CDR3aa: CASSAGGNAGAFF
j_gene: TRBJ2-4; v_gene: TRBV12-3/TRBV12-4; CDR3aa: CASSLGEKGEKNMQYF
j_gene: TRBJ2-7; v_gene: TRBV10-3; CDR3aa: CAISESQPGRDEQYF
j_gene: TRBJ2-7; v_gene: TRBV20-1; CDR3aa: CSAKPLGGGGHEQYF